A single sample gave rise to the 13 T cell receptor beta chains below, sequenced in a study of radiation and T cells in renal cell carcinoma. Some clones are missing from TCRdb's copy, which holds only in-frame ones; the method was immunoSEQ multiplex PCR. The data contain around 78,000 clones, approximately 90% of them singletons. Described time point: blood 4 weeks post-SBRT, at nephrectomy. Treatment denoted: 15 Gy SBRT to primary tumor, nephrectomy 4 weeks later. The material sequenced was blood, taken from a patient whose treatment included radiotherapy and nephrectomy. The source of these receptors is a woman aged 70-85 years with renal cell carcinoma.

The chain recombines TRBV6-6 with TRBJ1-1; the D gene is possibly TRBD1 (6 bases). The CDR3 length is 14 residues. V was trimmed by 6 bases and J by 5 bases, leaving 16 bases between them. Germline V gene sequence: CDR1 MNHNY, CDR2 SVGAGI (reference sequence). The CDR3 reads CASSLRTVGTEAFF. CDR3 sequence (DNA): TGTGCCAGCAGCCTTAGGACAGTGGGGACTGAAGCTTTCTTT.

The DNA of the CDR3 is TGTGCCAGCATCGTAGAGCGGGGGCTCAATGAGCAGTTCTTC. This encodes CASIVERGLNEQFF. This chain joins TRBV2 and TRBJ2-1, with TRBD2 matching over 8 bases. J lost 6 bases, V lost 7 bases, and 8 bases had no gene match. The CDR3 totals 14 residues. Germline V gives CDR1 SNHLY, CDR2 FYNNEI.

The V call is TRBV30, the J call TRBJ2-5, with D hard to call. The end of the DNA is better explained by TRBJ2-7, so the J call may be wrong. From germline, CDR1 is GTSNPN and CDR2 SVGIG (reference sequence). This CDR3 has 11 amino acids. The CDR3 DNA sequence: TGTGCCCTGCGGATCTCCTACGAGCAGTACTTC. Translation gives CALRISYEQYF.

This clone was observed a few times. The chain is built from TRBV7-2 and TRBJ2-7, with unresolved D. The CDR3 totals 14 residues. Between the trimmed V and J ends, which lost 2 bases and 2 bases, there was a span of 10 bases. From germline, CDR1 is SGHTA and CDR2 FQGNSA. CDR3 protein: CASSLIVSAYEQYF. CDR3 coding DNA: TGTGCCAGCAGCTTAATTGTCTCCGCCTACGAGCAGTACTTC.

This CDR3 reads CASRSSGQGRSGYTF. The CDR3 DNA reads TGTGCCAGCAGGTCATCGGGACAGGGAAGGAGTGGCTACACCTTC. The genes are TRBV27 and TRBJ1-2, with 9 bases identical to TRBD1. Looked up from germline, CDR1 is MNHEY and CDR2 is SMNVEV (reference sequence). V lost 6 bases, J lost 7 bases, and 12 bases stayed unmatched. CDR3 size: 15 residues.

The rearrangement uses TRBV10-1 and TRBJ1-1; D is ambiguous. CDR1 and CDR2 (germline): WNHNN, SYGVQD (reference sequence). Trimming cost V 3 bases and J 0 bases, with 14 bases left between them. The CDR3 length is 16 residues. The CDR3 coding sequence is TGCGCCAGCAGTGAAAGGGTGAACGGGATGAACACTGAAGCTTTCTTT. Amino acid sequence: CASSERVNGMNTEAFF.

In regard to this clone: Additional DNA sequences in this sample encode the identical CDR3. The chain carries TRBV6-5 and TRBJ1-5, with D maybe TRBD1 (6 bases). Germline lookup yields CDR1 MNHEY and CDR2 SVGAGI. The V and J ends lost 6 bases and 1 base respectively, with 10 bases between them. The CDR3 is made up of 14 amino acids. The DNA for the CDR3 is TGTGCCAGCAGACCCGACAGGAGCAATCAGCCCCAGCATTTT. This sequence encodes CASRPDRSNQPQHF.

The chain uses TRBV30 and TRBJ1-2; the D is unclear. The ends were cut back, 2 bases at V and 4 bases at J, with 8 bases in the middle. Germline values: CDR1 GTSNPN, CDR2 SVGIG (reference sequence). CDR3 size: 12 residues. In DNA form, the CDR3 reads TGTGCCTGGAGTTCCGACGGCTATGGCTACACCTTC. Residues: CAWSSDGYGYTF.

The V and J genes are TRBV11-3 and TRBJ2-3, with D hard to call. CDR1 and CDR2 (germline): SGHNT, YENEEA. V was clipped by 0 bases and J by 1 base, with 2 bases between them. CDR3 size: 13 residues. CDR3 sequence: CASSLEGTDTQYF. DNA for the CDR3: TGTGCCAGCAGCTTAGAGGGCACAGATACGCAGTATTTT.

The chain carries TRBV2 and TRBJ1-3; a weak D match, TRBD1 (5 bases). CDR1 and CDR2 (germline): SNHLY, FYNNEI. The CDR3 has 14 residues. Trimming left V 5 bases short and J 6 bases short, with 14 bases between. CDR3 residues: CASSLGPDLNTIYF. CDR3 coding DNA: TGTGCCAGCAGTCTGGGGCCGGATTTAAACACCATATATTTT.

Worth noting for this clone: Relative to the germline gene, one junction end is altered; a read error may explain this. V gene TRBV19 combines with J gene TRBJ2-1; D is unclear. The CDR3 is 15 amino acids. Germline-derived CDR1 and CDR2 are LNHDA and SQIVND (reference sequence). CDR3 coding DNA: TGTGCCAGTAGTTTAGACTTCCCTTCCTACAATGAGCAGTTCTTC. Residues: CASSLDFPSYNEQFF. Combining the CDR3 with reference TRBV19 and TRBJ2-1 gives the whole variable domain DGGITQSPKYLFRKEGQNVTLSCEQNLNHDAMYWYRQDPGQGLRLIYYSQIVNDFQKGDIAEGYSVSREKKESFPLTVTSAQKNPTAFYLCASSLDFPSYNEQFFGPGTRLTVL.

The V and J genes are TRBV5-1 and TRBJ2-1; 9 nucleotides line up with TRBD2. CDR1 and CDR2 from the germline V gene are SGHRS and YFSETQ. CDR3 length: 15 amino acids. V was clipped by 4 bases and J by 2 bases; unmatched bases: 4. The CDR3 loop is CASSRSGGTYNEQFF. The CDR3 nucleotides are TGCGCCAGCAGCAGGAGCGGGGGGACCTACAATGAGCAGTTCTTC. The full variable domain, with the rest looked up from reference TRBV5-1 and TRBJ2-1, is KAGVTQTPRYLIKTRGQQVTLSCSPISGHRSVSWYQQTPGQGLQFLFEYFSETQRNKGNFPGRFSGRQFSNSRSEMNVSTLELGDSALYLCASSRSGGTYNEQFFGPGTRLTVL.

The chain couples TRBV5-1 to TRBJ2-7; tentative D call: TRBD1 (6 bases). This CDR3 comprises 15 residues. The germline V gene has CDR1 SGHRS and CDR2 YFSETQ. Trimming left V 4 bases short and J 2 bases short, with 16 bases between. In DNA, the CDR3 is TGCGCCAGCAGCCCAAGGACAGAACACGCCTACGAGCAGTACTTC. This gives the protein CASSPRTEHAYEQYF. The whole variable domain, remainder taken from reference TRBV5-1 and TRBJ2-7, is KAGVTQTPRYLIKTRGQQVTLSCSPISGHRSVSWYQQTPGQGLQFLFEYFSETQRNKGNFPGRFSGRQFSNSRSEMNVSTLELGDSALYLCASSPRTEHAYEQYFGPGTRLTVT.